The 28 T cell receptor beta chains listed next were all sequenced from one sample in a study of blood T cell repertoires in COVID-19. TCRdb's table, derived via immunoSEQ multiplex PCR, lists solely in-frame clones and lacks some. The data show 350,000 to 400,000 clones, roughly 91% seen once. Sequencing was carried out using PBMCs or T cells enriched from blood (not recorded which). Every receptor here comes from a woman in her 30s who had recovered from COVID-19.

The chain carries TRBV15 and TRBJ2-1; 10 bases agree with TRBD2. Germline V CDR1 and CDR2: LNHNV, YYDKDF (reference sequence). This CDR3 comprises 17 residues. The ends lost 1 base at V and 4 bases at J; junction bases unmatched: 7. This CDR3 is CATSRAESGRDYNEQFF. CDR3 nucleotide sequence: TGTGCCACCAGCAGAGCAGAGAGCGGGAGGGATTACAATGAGCAGTTCTTC.

The rearrangement links TRBV7-3 to TRBJ2-7; no definite D call. Trimming pared 2 bases from V and 3 bases from J, leaving 8 bases between. CDR1 and CDR2 (germline): SGHTA, FQGTGA. This CDR3 is 13 amino acids long. CDR3 sequence reads: CASSLGRNYEQYF. As DNA, the CDR3 is TGTGCCAGCAGCTTAGGCAGAAACTACGAGCAGTACTTC.

The genes are TRBV30 and TRBJ1-2; a possible D gene is TRBD1 (6 bases). This CDR3 has 13 residues. V dropped 2 bases and J dropped 8 bases, with 15 bases sitting between them. Germline-derived CDR1 and CDR2 are GTSNPN and SVGIG (reference sequence). CDR3: CAWSLGGPEGYTF. The CDR3 DNA follows: TGTGCCTGGAGTTTGGGGGGGCCGGAGGGCTACACCTTC.

The genes are TRBV6-2 or TRBV6-3 and TRBJ2-1; 7 bases map to TRBD2. V lost 5 bases to trimming and J lost 0 bases; unmatched junction nucleotides: 7. The germline gives CDR1 MNHEY, CDR2 SVGEGT. The CDR3 length is 16 residues. CDR3 sequence (DNA): TGTGCCAGCAGTCGCCCACTAGCGAGCTCCTACAATGAGCAGTTCTTC. Encoded protein: CASSRPLASSYNEQFF.

On this clone itself: Other DNA sequences in the same sample also yield this CDR3. The V and J genes are TRBV2 and TRBJ1-1; 7 bases are a match to TRBD1. Germline V gene data show CDR1 as SNHLY and CDR2 as FYNNEI. Unmatched junction bases numbered 2, after V lost 2 bases and J lost 2 bases. The CDR3 is 14 residues long. The CDR3 is CASSEQGGNTEAFF. CDR3 nucleotide sequence: TGTGCCAGCAGTGAACAGGGGGGAAACACTGAAGCTTTCTTT.

The J gene is TRBJ1-2, the V gene TRBV5-1, with D possibly TRBD1 on 5 matching bases. V was trimmed by 0 bases and J by 3 bases, leaving 12 bases between them. Looked up from germline, CDR1 is SGHRS and CDR2 is YFSETQ. This CDR3 spans 15 amino acids. In DNA form, the CDR3 reads TGCGCCAGCAGCTTGGACCCAGGGATGGACTATGGCTACACCTTC. Amino acid sequence: CASSLDPGMDYGYTF.

Here the CDR3 DNA reads TGTGCCAGCAGCTTGCGCGGACAGGGTCGTATCCCCCAGTACTTC. Protein sequence: CASSLRGQGRIPQYF. This chain joins TRBV5-8 and TRBJ2-5; 8 nucleotides line up with TRBD1. Germline V gene data show CDR1 as SGHTS and CDR2 as YDEGEE. With 1 base clipped from V and 9 bases from J, the junction kept 11 bases outside the gene matches. The CDR3 runs 15 residues.

The J gene is TRBJ1-2, the V gene TRBV30; D gene uncertain. Germline loops: CDR1 GTSNPN, CDR2 SVGIG (reference sequence). V was trimmed by 2 bases and J by 2 bases, leaving 12 bases between them. The CDR3 extends over 14 amino acids. CDR3 in DNA: TGTGCCTGGAGTCCTCTCCAGGTGAACTATGGCTACACCTTC. Encoded protein: CAWSPLQVNYGYTF.

The chain recombines TRBV18 with TRBJ2-7; TRBD1 aligns across 10 bases. This CDR3 contains 14 residues. CDR1 is KGHSH, CDR2 LQKENI, per germline. The ends lost 3 bases at V and 4 bases at J; junction bases unmatched: 3. The CDR3 here is CASSPGQGLYEQYF. For the CDR3, the DNA is TGTGCCAGCTCACCGGGACAGGGGCTGTACGAGCAGTACTTC.

The rearrangement joins TRBV9 to TRBJ2-3; 14 bases are a match to TRBD2. Germline assignment: CDR1 SGDLS and CDR2 YYNGEE. V was clipped by 4 bases and J by 0 bases; unmatched bases: 13. This CDR3 comprises 20 residues. CDR3: CASSSPRLAGGGRSTDTQYF. The CDR3 bases are TGTGCCAGCAGCTCCCCGCGACTAGCGGGGGGGGGCCGTAGCACAGATACGCAGTATTTT.

The chain employs TRBV10-3 and TRBJ1-1, with D uncertain. Per germline, CDR1 ENHRY and CDR2 SYGVKD. The germline V and J ends were trimmed by 3 bases and 6 bases, with 17 bases remaining between them. The CDR3 is 15 residues long. The CDR3 loop is CAISELAGRSPEAFF. In DNA form, the CDR3 reads TGTGCCATCAGTGAACTGGCAGGAAGAAGTCCTGAAGCTTTCTTT.

The chain recombines TRBV19 with TRBJ2-7; D not certain. The CDR3 is 13 amino acids. Trimming shortened V by 4 bases and J by 1 base, and 8 bases separated the two germline ends. From germline, CDR1 is LNHDA and CDR2 SQIVND (reference sequence). The CDR3 region is CASSTAGSYEQYF. CDR3 bases: TGTGCCAGTAGTACGGCCGGGTCCTACGAGCAGTACTTC.

The rearrangement joins TRBV19 to TRBJ1-5; D possibly corresponds to TRBD1 (6 bases). CDR1 is LNHDA, CDR2 SQIVND, per germline (reference sequence). The CDR3 length is 16 residues. Trimming removed 3 bases from V and 0 bases from J, with 12 bases in between. CDR3 nucleotides: TGTGCCAGTAGTATGACAGGAGTCTTTAGCAATCAGCCCCAGCATTTT. Protein: CASSMTGVFSNQPQHF.

The V call is TRBV27, the J call TRBJ1-6; D may be TRBD1 (5 bases). V dropped 0 bases and J dropped 7 bases, with 13 bases sitting between them. Germline assignment: CDR1 MNHEY and CDR2 SMNVEV (reference sequence). The CDR3 is 16 amino acids. The CDR3 sequence is CASSLSFQGGNSPLHF. Written as DNA, the CDR3 is TGTGCCAGCAGTTTATCGTTCCAGGGCGGCAATTCACCCCTCCACTTT.

This chain links TRBV2 with TRBJ1-6, with a possible D match to TRBD1 (5 bases). CDR3 length: 14 amino acids. Trimming stripped 5 bases from V and 6 bases from J, with 11 bases between. Germline CDR1 is SNHLY and CDR2 is FYNNEI. The CDR3 DNA follows: TGTGCCAGCAGTATGGAGGGGCTTAATTCACCCCTCCACTTT. It specifies CASSMEGLNSPLHF.

The CDR3 spells CASSGYGGAEQFF. For the CDR3, the DNA is TGTGCCAGCAGCGGGTACGGGGGGGCTGAGCAGTTCTTC. The rearrangement links TRBV12-3 or TRBV12-4 to TRBJ2-1; 8 positions match TRBD2. V shed 6 bases and J 9 bases; nucleotides not matched to a gene: 7. The CDR3 contains 13 residues.

The chain carries TRBV11-2 and TRBJ2-2, with D maybe TRBD1 (5 bases). The V end was cut by 1 base, the J end by 1 base, with 13 bases between. CDR3 length: 17 residues. CDR1 and CDR2 from the germline V gene are SGHAT and FQNNGV. CDR3 sequence (DNA): TGTGCCAGCAGCTTAGGTCCCCCAGGGAAGAACACCGGGGAGCTGTTTTTT. Translating it yields CASSLGPPGKNTGELFF.

The chain links TRBV27 to TRBJ1-5; no clear D gene. This CDR3 contains 14 residues. The germline V gene encodes CDR1 MNHEY and CDR2 SMNVEV (reference sequence). The V gene lost 6 bases and the J gene lost 4 bases, with 13 bases spanning the gap. The CDR3 protein is CASSWTGGNQPQHF. Here the CDR3 DNA reads TGTGCCAGCAGCTGGACTGGTGGGAATCAGCCCCAGCATTTT.

The chain is built from TRBV7-8 and TRBJ2-1; 10 bases are shared with TRBD2. This CDR3 contains 15 residues. J was trimmed by 3 bases and V by 5 bases; bases with no gene match: 4. Germline lookup yields CDR1 SGHVS and CDR2 FQNEAQ. The CDR3 nucleotides read TGTGCCAGCAGCCAACTAGCGGGAAACTACAATGAGCAGTTCTTC. Translating gives CASSQLAGNYNEQFF.

The V call is TRBV18, the J call TRBJ1-5; the D gene is possibly TRBD1 (6 bases). Germline values: CDR1 KGHSH, CDR2 LQKENI. V gave up 6 bases and J gave up 4 bases, with 19 bases separating them. CDR3 length equals 16 residues. The CDR3 coding sequence is TGTGCCAGCTCTCTCATAGGGGGAGAATTTAATCAGCCCCAGCATTTT. This codes for CASSLIGGEFNQPQHF.

The chain uses TRBV2 and TRBJ2-5; 7 bases fit TRBD1. The V gene's germline CDR1 is SNHLY and CDR2 FYNNEI. The trim removed 4 bases at V and 5 bases at J, leaving 7 bases unmatched. This CDR3 has 14 amino acids. CDR3 residues: CASSVEGAGETQYF. The CDR3 DNA reads as TGTGCCAGCAGTGTAGAGGGGGCCGGGGAGACCCAGTACTTC.

The chain recombines TRBV24-1 with TRBJ1-2, with 7 positions matching TRBD1. Germline-derived CDR1 and CDR2 are KGHDR and SFDVKD. CDR3 length equals 13 residues. V shed 4 bases and J 8 bases; nucleotides not matched to a gene: 6. The CDR3 DNA sequence: TGTGCCACCAGTGACAGACAGGGTCTCGGCTACACCTTC. Translated, it gives CATSDRQGLGYTF.

In its sample, this clone was seen once. The chain employs TRBV6-5 and TRBJ2-5; 9 nucleotides align to TRBD2. Germline trimming cut 2 bases from V and 4 bases from J; bases unmatched to any gene: 2. Looked up from germline, CDR1 is MNHEY and CDR2 is SVGAGI. The CDR3 runs 14 residues. The CDR3 loop reads CASSYAGGRETQYF. Here the CDR3 DNA reads TGTGCCAGCAGTTACGCGGGGGGGAGAGAGACCCAGTACTTC.

Only one count was recorded for this clone. The chain has TRBV5-4 and TRBJ1-6, with D maybe TRBD1 (6 bases). CDR3 size: 15 residues. Trimming took 4 bases from V and 6 from J, leaving 14 bases between them. Per the germline V gene, CDR1 is SGHNT and CDR2 is YYREEE (reference sequence). CDR3 sequence reads: CASSPRTALNSPLHF. CDR3 DNA sequence: TGTGCCAGCAGCCCCCGGACAGCTCTTAATTCACCCCTCCACTTT.

The rearrangement joins TRBV28 to TRBJ2-2; D call uncertain. This CDR3 has 16 amino acids. The germline V gene encodes CDR1 MDHEN and CDR2 SYDVKM. The V end lost 5 bases, the J end lost 5 bases, and 18 bases lay between the germline ends. The CDR3 spells CASSPPGSKVTGELFF. The CDR3 nucleotides are TGTGCCAGCAGTCCCCCAGGATCTAAAGTGACCGGGGAGCTGTTTTTT.

The chain employs TRBV5-1 and TRBJ1-4; unclear D gene. CDR1 is SGHRS, CDR2 YFSETQ, per germline. The CDR3 extends over 14 amino acids. The V and J ends lost 7 bases and 1 base respectively, with 11 bases between them. Written as DNA, the CDR3 is TGCGCCAGCGCTCCCAGTGGAACTAATGAAAAACTGTTTTTT. This translates into CASAPSGTNEKLFF.

This chain connects TRBV3-1 (or the pseudogene TRBV3-2) to TRBJ2-2, with TRBD2 matching 10 bases. In germline, CDR1 is LGHDT, CDR2 YNNKEL (reference sequence). After removal of 6 bases from V and 4 bases from J, the junction contained 8 bases not matched to a gene. This CDR3 spans 16 amino acids. The CDR3 reads CASSLAGGRITGELFF. The CDR3 nucleotides are TGTGCCAGCAGTTTAGCGGGAGGCCGGATCACCGGGGAGCTGTTTTTT.

The chain recombines TRBV11-3 with TRBJ2-2; the match to TRBD2 covers 9 bases. The germline CDR1 and CDR2 sequences are SGHNT and YENEEA. The CDR3 is 15 amino acids. Trimming removed 6 bases from V and 3 bases from J; junction bases left unmatched: 5. CDR3 amino acids: CASRKSGGYTGELFF. The CDR3 DNA sequence: TGTGCCAGCAGAAAGAGCGGGGGGTACACCGGGGAGCTGTTTTTT.